This is a list of T cell receptor beta chains from one sample in a study of vaccination and CD4 T cells after COVID-19. From the PCR reads, TCRdb called clonotypes with MiXCR, one entry per CDR3 protein. The sample yields about 11,000 distinct CDR3 sequences, approximately 69% seen once. No antigen is known for these receptors. Sequenced input: CD4+ T cells from blood, cultured in vitro. The receptors were sampled from a human donor who had recovered from COVID-19. Each CDR3 is given with its conserved first and last residue. The D gene is left open where the match is weak. For some rows the clone size is stated as once, few or many, or as a class when expanded; others skip it.

>TRBJ1-2|once|TRBV3-1|NA|15
CASSHGDSGRYGYTF
>TRBJ1-3|NA|TRBV27|NA|13
CASSSRAGNTIYF
>TRBJ2-5|NA|TRBV7-9|NA|16
CASSLMGRFVQETQYF
>TRBJ2-1|NA|TRBV24-1|TRBD2|15
CATSDLSGGLNEQFF
>TRBJ2-7|NA|TRBV6-1|TRBD2|15
CASSPRLAGSYEQYF
>TRBJ1-2|NA|TRBV28|TRBD1|17
CASGGPRAQGVGYGYTF
>TRBJ2-1|few|TRBV6-1|TRBD2|16
CASSKSGAGGPSEQFF
>TRBJ2-7|NA|TRBV7-9|TRBD1|14
CASSPDRVSYEQYF
>TRBJ1-5|NA|TRBV12-3/TRBV12-4|NA|15
CASSLRTGPSNPQHF
>TRBJ2-7|NA|TRBV6-2/TRBV6-3|TRBD1|17
CASRLLPGTGHFYEQYF
>TRBJ2-3|NA|TRBV20-1|NA|14
CSARGGPYTDTQYF
>TRBJ2-2|few|TRBV19|NA|15
CASSIGRVNTGELFF
>TRBJ1-1|NA|TRBV6-1|TRBD1|13
CASSQGQGQGAFF
>TRBJ1-3|NA|TRBV20-1|TRBD1|15
CSATKDRDSGNTIYF
>TRBJ1-5|few|TRBV20-1|NA|14
CSARSHSLNQPQHF
>TRBJ1-5|NA|TRBV2|NA|14
CASSEQGGNQPQHF
>TRBJ2-3|NA|TRBV6-1|TRBD1|15
CASTEGALNTDTQYF
>TRBJ2-2|few|TRBV20-1|TRBD1|14
CSARRTGGTGELFF
>TRBJ1-1|few|TRBV23-1|NA|15
CASSQSKRPRTEAFF
>TRBJ2-3|NA|TRBV7-9|TRBD2|15
CASSISGAPADTQYF
>TRBJ2-5|NA|TRBV6-2/TRBV6-3|TRBD2|17
CASSRLAGGGIQETQYF
>TRBJ2-5|NA|TRBV7-9|NA|11
CASSPLVTQYF
>TRBJ1-1|NA|TRBV20-1|NA|13
CSASRGTRAEAFF
>TRBJ2-7|NA|TRBV7-2|TRBD1|15
CASSYWGTGVNEQYF
>TRBJ1-4|few|TRBV7-2|NA|14
CASSLRGGNEKLFF
>TRBJ2-5|NA|TRBV7-2|TRBD1|14
CASSKGQQPETQYF
>TRBJ1-5|NA|TRBV28|NA|15
CASSLAGDGNQPQHF
>TRBJ1-1|few|TRBV7-9|TRBD1|13
CASIEMTGDEAFF
>TRBJ1-2|NA|TRBV2|TRBD1|12
CARGQGNYGYTF
>TRBJ1-2|NA|TRBV6-2/TRBV6-3|NA|13
CASRDISNYGYTF
>TRBJ2-2|NA|TRBV24-1|NA|16
CATSDWTGGNTGELFF
>TRBJ2-3|NA|TRBV27|TRBD2|21
CASSAFAYRTSGSASTDTQYF
>TRBJ2-1|few|TRBV27|TRBD2|16
CASSPGGRRSYNEQFF
>TRBJ2-7|NA|TRBV7-2|TRBD2|14
CASSLGRAGREQYF
>TRBJ2-7|once|TRBV27|TRBD2|17
CASILGAGGPGVYEQYF
>TRBJ1-2|medium-sized|TRBV30|NA|13
CAWIQASNYGYTF
>TRBJ1-6|once|TRBV12-3/TRBV12-4|TRBD1|16
CASSLGTGGRNSPLHF